The 9 T cell receptor beta chains reported below all come from one sample, sequenced in a study of CD4 T cells in relation to SARS-CoV-2 and coronaviruses. The data were produced by immunoSEQ multiplex PCR, yet TCRdb's version contains in-frame clones alone and is incomplete. The data show about 20,000 clones, about three quarters seen once. The antigens these receptors bind are not known. CD4+ T cells from unexposed donors were obtained before the COVID-19 pandemic (2011-2018). The cells were cultured for about ten days before CD4+ T cells were isolated. Sequenced input: CD4+ T cells from PBMCs, cultured in vitro. The receptor set was obtained from a human donor in good health.

V gene TRBV15 combines with J gene TRBJ2-5, with TRBD2 matching over 7 bases. CDR1 is LNHNV and CDR2 is YYDKDF in the germline V gene (reference sequence). The CDR3 contains 15 residues. V lost 0 bases, J lost 5 bases, and 6 bases stayed unmatched. The CDR3 here is CATSRDPMGGETQYF. The CDR3 nucleotides are TGTGCCACCAGCAGAGATCCGATGGGAGGGGAGACCCAGTACTTC. The complete variable domain, with remaining parts taken from reference TRBV15 and TRBJ2-5, reads DAMVIQNPRYQVTQFGKPVTLSCSQTLNHNVMYWYQQKSSQAPKLLFHYYDKDFNNEADTPDNFQSRRPNTSFCFLDIRSPGLGDTAMYLCATSRDPMGGETQYFGPGTRLLVL.

The chain uses TRBV15 and TRBJ1-6; D is unclear. This CDR3 spans 13 amino acids. The germline gives CDR1 LNHNV, CDR2 YYDKDF (reference sequence). The V end was cut by 0 bases, the J end by 4 bases, with 1 base between. CDR3 bases: TGTGCCACCAGCAGAGATTATAATTCACCCCTCCACTTT. It yields the protein CATSRDYNSPLHF.

The chain combines TRBV11-2 with TRBJ2-7; the D is unclear. Germline V gives CDR1 SGHAT, CDR2 FQNNGV. This CDR3 has 13 residues. V lost 6 bases and J 0 bases, leaving 9 bases between the germline ends. CDR3 amino acids: CASSPQLSYEQYF. The CDR3 bases are TGTGCCAGCAGTCCCCAGCTCTCCTACGAGCAGTACTTC.

The chain couples TRBV2 to TRBJ1-5, with 9 bases fitting TRBD1. CDR3 length equals 18 residues. The V segment lost 6 bases and the J segment 0 bases; nucleotides outside the gene matches: 12. From germline, CDR1 is SNHLY and CDR2 FYNNEI. The CDR3 region has the DNA TGTGCCAGCAGCCATAACAGGGGGCGGGTAGATAGCAATCAGCCCCAGCATTTT. It yields the protein CASSHNRGRVDSNQPQHF.

CDR3 amino acids: CASSLTSGQNYNEQFF. DNA of the CDR3: TGTGCCAGCAGCTTAACGTCAGGACAGAACTACAATGAGCAGTTCTTC. This sequence joins TRBV7-3 and TRBJ2-1, with D perhaps TRBD1 (6 bases). Between the trimmed V and J ends, which lost 0 bases and 3 bases, there was a span of 12 bases. From germline, CDR1 is SGHTA and CDR2 FQGTGA. The CDR3 runs to 16 residues.

The chain is built from TRBV10-3 and TRBJ2-1; perhaps TRBD2 as D (6 bases). Looked up from germline, CDR1 is ENHRY and CDR2 is SYGVKD. The V gene lost 0 bases and the J gene lost 5 bases, with 14 bases spanning the gap. CDR3 size: 16 residues. The CDR3: CAISESWVADNNEQFF. The CDR3 DNA follows: TGTGCCATCAGTGAGTCGTGGGTAGCGGATAACAATGAGCAGTTCTTC.

The chain uses TRBV11-2 and TRBJ2-2; perhaps TRBD1 as D (5 bases). Germline CDR1 and CDR2: SGHAT and FQNNGV. V lost 1 base and J 7 bases, leaving 10 bases between the germline ends. The CDR3 runs to 14 residues. CDR3 bases: TGTGCCAGCAGCTTAGTCCGCCAGGGCGGGGAGCTGTTTTTT. It is translated as CASSLVRQGGELFF.

This clone was seen only once. The chain carries TRBV6-5 and TRBJ2-3; TRBD2 aligns across 7 bases. This CDR3 is built from 15 residues. Losses at the gene ends were 6 bases for V and 6 bases for J; bases not matched to a gene: 12. The germline gives CDR1 MNHEY, CDR2 SVGAGI. Here the CDR3 DNA reads TGTGCCAGCAGAGATGACCAGGCCGGGGGGGATACGCAGTATTTT. It translates to CASRDDQAGGDTQYF.

The rearrangement joins TRBV3-1 (or the pseudogene TRBV3-2) to TRBJ2-1; TRBD1 or TRBD2 may be the D gene (5 bases each). The CDR3 consists of 13 residues. Germline CDR1 LGHDT, CDR2 YNNKEL (reference sequence). The V end was cut by 3 bases, the J end by 8 bases, with 11 bases between. This chain's CDR3 is CASSHHRDHEQFF. Here the CDR3 DNA reads TGTGCCAGCAGCCACCATCGGGACCATGAGCAGTTCTTC.